These T cell receptor beta chains were read from a single sample in a study of Ad26.COV2.S vaccination and SARS-CoV-2 variants. Assay: immunoSEQ multiplex PCR; the TCRdb copy retains only in-frame clones and omits some. The sample includes about 400,000 clones, approximately 86% of them seen just once. Sequenced here: peripheral blood, sampled in a trial of Ad26.COV2.S vaccine versus placebo. The receptors derive from a person aged 18-60 years who received the Ad26.COV2.S COVID-19 vaccine or a placebo. The CDR3 runs from the conserved cysteine through the conserved F or W. A D gene is named only where the DNA matches it firmly. The size of a clone is reported for some rows only, either as once, few or many, or as a class for expanded clones.

>TRBV11-2|-|TRBD1
CASSLVDRGYGYTF
>TRBV19|-|-
CASRGLQERKETQYF
>TRBV30|-|-
CAWRPQGNTEAFF
>TRBV5-1|-|-
CASSLTALNTEAFF
>TRBV9|-|TRBD1
CASSVGQGASGNTIYF
>TRBV6-6|-|TRBD1
CASNQGARNQPQHF
>TRBV7-8|once|-
CASSSGRIYRGYTF
>TRBV3-1/TRBV3-2|once|-
CASSRTDSNQPQHF
>TRBV9|-|TRBD2
CASSTGTSGADTQYF
>TRBV5-8|-|-
CASSLAGPNIQYF
>TRBV4-1|-|-
CASSQDSLGARAGYGYTF
>TRBV25-1|few|TRBD1
CASSESGTGSYNEQFF
>TRBV11-3|-|-
CASSSRETDTQYF
>TRBV27|-|-
CASSFSINTEAFF
>TRBV5-1|-|-
CASSLRGDLSEAFF
>TRBV5-4|once|-
CASSSNHLLGAPTYNEQFF
>TRBV19|-|-
CASSIQSDTDTQYF
>TRBV4-1|-|-
CASSQPKGKTNEKLFF
>TRBV6-6|once|-
CASSQTAVYNSPLHF
>TRBV18|-|-
CASSPDGDRYSNQPQHF
>TRBV2|-|-
CASSVGRGAVYGYTF
>TRBV4-1|-|-
CASSQAAGVISGYTF
>TRBV4-1|-|TRBD1
CASSRGTGGREYEQYF
>TRBV7-9|once|-
CASPRDRSNTGELFF
>TRBV18|-|TRBD1
CASSPVRGGTEAFF
>TRBV10-3|-|TRBD1
CAIRGQGAVNEQFF
>TRBV6-6|-|-
CASTYPRDHDGYTF
>TRBV3-1/TRBV3-2|-|-
CASSHLTPGLARPTTYNEQFF
>TRBV2|-|-
CASSRDYGYTF
>TRBV11-2|once|-
CASSLGGRGGYTF
>TRBV7-2|-|TRBD1
CASSYGTGINYGYTF
>TRBV2|few|-
CASSEGYGSATDTQYF
>TRBV5-6|-|TRBD1
CASSLARGPSSYNSPLHF
>TRBV6-2/TRBV6-3|few|-
CASSNGQIYGYTF
>TRBV2|-|-
CASSEGQRSTDTQYF
>TRBV6-1|-|-
CASSERGGLARNTIYF
>TRBV4-3|once|TRBD1
CASSRTGQDFDEAFF
>TRBV5-1|-|-
CASSSPSRGAPNYGYTF
>TRBV19|-|-
CASRADSENSPLHF
>TRBV6-5|-|-
CASSSGFGTEAFF
>TRBV5-5|-|-
CASSLVTNEQYF
>TRBV3-1/TRBV3-2|-|-
CASSPPGRGDVGEQYF
>TRBV10-3|once|-
CAIMPRSGTYEQYF
>TRBV7-2|-|-
CASSGQGRGAGELFF
>TRBV14|-|-
CASSQGGGTAYGYTF
>TRBV4-1|-|-
CASSHGRGIGNQPQHF
>TRBV7-2|once|TRBD1
CASSLTPGQGQETQYF